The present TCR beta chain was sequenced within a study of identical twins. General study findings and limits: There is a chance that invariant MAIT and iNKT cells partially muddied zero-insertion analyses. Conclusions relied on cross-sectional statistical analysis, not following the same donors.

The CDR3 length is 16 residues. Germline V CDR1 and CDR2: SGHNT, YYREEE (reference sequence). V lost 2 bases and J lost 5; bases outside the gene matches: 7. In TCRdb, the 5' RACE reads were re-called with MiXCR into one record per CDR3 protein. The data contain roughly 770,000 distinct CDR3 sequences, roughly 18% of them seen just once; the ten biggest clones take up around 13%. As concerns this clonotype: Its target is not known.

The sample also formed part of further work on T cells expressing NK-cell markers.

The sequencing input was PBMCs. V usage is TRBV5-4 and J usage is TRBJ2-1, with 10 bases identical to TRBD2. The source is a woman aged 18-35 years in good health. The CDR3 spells CASSLLAGLYDNEQFF. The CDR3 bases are TGTGCCAGCAGCTTACTAGCGGGACTTTACGACAATGAGCAGTTCTTC.